Shown below are 20 T cell receptor beta chains from a single sample sequenced in a study of T cells of healthy individuals. TCRdb processed the 5' RACE reads anew with MiXCR; each CDR3 protein has one entry. Of about 40,000 distinct CDR3 sequences in the sample, approximately 4.9% are singletons; the top ten hold more than 8%. The origin of the receptors is a human donor in good health.

This clonotype was counted many times. The chain couples TRBV12-3 or TRBV12-4 to TRBJ2-2, with D uncertain. The V and J ends lost 3 bases and 0 bases respectively, with 5 bases between them. This CDR3 region has 14 residues. The CDR3 region is CASSFSANTGELFF. The CDR3 bases are TGTGCCAGCAGTTTCAGTGCGAACACCGGGGAGCTGTTTTTT.

This clonotype was counted at least ten times. This chain connects TRBV6-1 to TRBJ2-2; no firm D call. V shed 2 bases and J shed 4 bases, with 5 bases lying between them. The CDR3 runs 13 residues. Germline CDR1 and CDR2: MNHNS and SASEGT. The CDR3 spells CASSESATGELFF. The CDR3 DNA reads as TGTGCCAGCAGTGAATCGGCCACCGGGGAGCTGTTTTTT.

This clonotype has a count of ten or more. The rearrangement uses TRBV28 and TRBJ2-1, with D possibly matching TRBD2 (7 bases). CDR1 and CDR2 from the germline V gene are MDHEN and SYDVKM. V dropped 1 base and J dropped 2 bases, with 18 bases sitting between them. The CDR3 covers 18 residues. CDR3 sequence reads: CASSLYFGGAQAYNEQFF. DNA for the CDR3: TGTGCCAGCAGTTTATACTTTGGGGGGGCCCAAGCCTACAATGAGCAGTTCTTC.

This clonotype was seen at least ten times. V usage is TRBV28 and J usage is TRBJ2-7, with TRBD2 identical over 9 bases. CDR1 is MDHEN and CDR2 is SYDVKM in the germline V gene. This CDR3 has 14 residues. The trim removed 6 bases at V and 2 bases at J, leaving 5 bases unmatched. CDR3 sequence reads: CASRLTSGTYEQYF. CDR3 DNA sequence: TGTGCCAGCAGGCTGACTAGCGGAACCTACGAGCAGTACTTC.

This clonotype was observed many times. This sequence joins TRBV11-2 and TRBJ2-1; D is tentatively TRBD1 or TRBD2 (6 bases each). The CDR3 extends over 15 amino acids. From germline, CDR1 is SGHAT and CDR2 FQNNGV. Trimming removed 1 base from V and 4 bases from J, with 11 bases in between. This CDR3 is CASSLVRGAYNEQFF. Here the CDR3 DNA reads TGTGCCAGCAGCTTAGTAAGGGGGGCTTACAATGAGCAGTTCTTC.

This clonotype has a count of ten or more. The V gene is TRBV25-1, the J gene TRBJ2-7, with 8 bases aligning to TRBD1. V was pared by 0 bases and J by 5 bases, with 6 bases of the junction left unmatched. The length of the CDR3 is 15 residues. CDR1 is MGHDK, CDR2 SYGVNS, per germline. CDR3 in DNA: TGTGCCAGCAGTGAATACGGGACAGGAGATGACGAGCAGTACTTC. This sequence encodes CASSEYGTGDDEQYF.

The V call is TRBV11-3, the J call TRBJ2-1; D is ambiguous. CDR1 and CDR2 (germline): SGHNT, YENEEA. The CDR3 contains 12 residues. The germline V and J ends were trimmed by 6 bases and 10 bases, with 13 bases remaining between them. CDR3 DNA: TGTGCCAGCAGGGCCCGGGCTCCGGAGCAGTTCTTC. Protein product: CASRARAPEQFF.

V gene TRBV4-3 combines with J gene TRBJ1-4; no reliable D call. Germline V gene data show CDR1 as LGHNA and CDR2 as YSLEER. The CDR3 has 20 amino acids. V was shortened by 2 bases and J by 3 bases, with 25 bases between the two germline ends. The CDR3, as DNA: TGCGCCAGCAGCCAACGGGGAGGCAGCTTAAGTGACATATCTAATGAAAAACTGTTTTTT. It translates to CASSQRGGSLSDISNEKLFF.

This clonotype was recorded many times. This chain uses TRBV7-9 with TRBJ1-6; D is perhaps TRBD1 (5 bases). From germline, CDR1 is SEHNR and CDR2 FQNEAQ (reference sequence). The CDR3 contains 16 residues. The ends were cut back, 5 bases at V and 5 bases at J, with 16 bases in the middle. CDR3 sequence reads: CASSPSAGRNNSPLHF. The CDR3 coding sequence is TGTGCCAGCAGCCCCTCCGCAGGGCGGAATAATTCACCCCTCCACTTT.

Many counts were recorded for this clonotype. CDR3 protein: CASSLDRPDTQYF. The CDR3 nucleotides read TGTGCCAGCAGCTTAGACCGACCAGATACGCAGTATTTT. The V and J genes are TRBV7-8 and TRBJ2-3; D is unresolved. This CDR3 contains 13 residues. Germline CDR1 and CDR2: SGHVS and FQNEAQ. Trimming stripped 1 base from V and 4 bases from J, with 6 bases between.

This clonotype was recorded many times. The J gene is TRBJ2-3, the V gene TRBV5-1; TRBD2 agrees at 11 bases. Trimming cost V 1 base and J 2 bases; bases outside gene matches: 3. There are 16 residues in the CDR3. In germline, CDR1 is SGHRS, CDR2 YFSETQ. This CDR3 reads CASSLLAGGDTDTQYF. CDR3 nucleotides: TGCGCCAGCAGCTTGCTAGCGGGGGGCGACACAGATACGCAGTATTTT.

This clonotype was seen a handful of times. This chain uses TRBV7-8 with TRBJ1-3; 8 bases are shared with TRBD1. From germline, CDR1 is SGHVS and CDR2 FQNEAQ. Trimming took 7 bases from V and 0 from J; bases not matched to a gene: 14. The CDR3 covers 18 residues. CDR3 in amino acids: CASTPVPGQALSGNTIYF. CDR3 DNA: TGTGCCAGCACCCCGGTTCCGGGACAGGCCCTCTCTGGAAACACCATATATTTT.

This clonotype came up a few times. The DNA of the CDR3 is TGTGCCACCAGCCGCTCAAACTCAATGAACACTGAAGCTTTCTTT. As protein: CATSRSNSMNTEAFF. The genes are TRBV15 and TRBJ1-1; D call uncertain. V lost 5 bases and J 0 bases, leaving 13 bases between the germline ends. CDR3 length: 15 residues. Germline values: CDR1 LNHNV, CDR2 YYDKDF (reference sequence).

The J gene is TRBJ1-2, the V gene TRBV7-9; tentative D call: TRBD1 (5 bases). V lost 3 bases to trimming and J lost 7 bases, with 12 bases between them. The CDR3 totals 13 residues. The germline V gene has CDR1 SEHNR and CDR2 FQNEAQ (reference sequence). CDR3 coding DNA: TGTGCCAGCAGCTTGGGGGGGACGGCTGGCTACACCTTC. Its protein is CASSLGGTAGYTF.

The table lists this clonotype with many counts. V is TRBV30 and J is TRBJ1-1; D is unresolved. Per the germline V gene, CDR1 is GTSNPN and CDR2 is SVGIG (reference sequence). V was shortened by 3 bases and J by 0 bases, with 8 bases between the two germline ends. The CDR3 extends over 13 amino acids. CDR3 amino acids: CAWRRAVNTEAFF. The CDR3 nucleotides are TGTGCCTGGAGGAGGGCGGTGAACACTGAAGCTTTCTTT.

This clonotype was recorded at least ten times. The CDR3 here is CSAIQTGLGTDTQYF. In DNA form, the CDR3 reads TGCAGTGCTATCCAAACAGGGTTAGGGACAGATACGCAGTATTTT. The genes are TRBV20-1 and TRBJ2-3; tentative D call: TRBD1 (6 bases). Trimming removed 4 bases at V and 3 bases at J, with 17 bases between. The CDR3 covers 15 residues. Germline V gives CDR1 DFQATT, CDR2 SNEGSKA (reference sequence).

This clonotype was recorded many times. The rearrangement joins TRBV25-1 to TRBJ1-1; D gene ambiguous. Germline values: CDR1 MGHDK, CDR2 SYGVNS. This CDR3 contains 16 residues. With 5 bases removed from V and 4 bases from J, the gap between germline ends came to 20 bases. This CDR3 is CASSRRVSGGGTEAFF. The CDR3 nucleotides are TGTGCCAGCAGTCGAAGGGTGAGTGGTGGAGGCACTGAAGCTTTCTTT.

This clonotype occurred many times. This sequence joins TRBV9 and TRBJ2-1; D ambiguous. The V gene lost 4 bases and the J gene lost 0 bases, with 17 bases spanning the gap. The CDR3 loop spans 17 amino acids. The germline gives CDR1 SGDLS, CDR2 YYNGEE. The CDR3 is CASSTERYGSSYNEQFF. The CDR3 coding sequence is TGTGCCAGCAGCACCGAGCGATACGGAAGCTCCTACAATGAGCAGTTCTTC.

This clonotype was counted a few times. The CDR3: CASSPQGSGNTIYF. CDR3 nucleotides: TGTGCCAGCAGCCCGCAGGGGTCTGGAAACACCATATATTTT. The chain employs TRBV9 and TRBJ1-3, with D tentatively TRBD1 (6 bases). Trimming left V 4 bases short and J 1 base short, with 9 bases between. The CDR3 consists of 14 residues. The germline V gene has CDR1 SGDLS and CDR2 YYNGEE.

This clonotype was seen a handful of times. The chain is built from TRBV29-1 and TRBJ2-2; the D is unclear. This CDR3 spans 13 amino acids. Trimming took 5 bases from V and 1 from J, leaving 8 bases between them. In germline, CDR1 is SQVTM, CDR2 ANQGSEA. The CDR3 DNA is TGCAGCGTTAGGCAAAAGAACACCGGGGAGCTGTTTTTT. This translates into CSVRQKNTGELFF.